The clone carrying this T cell receptor beta chain was picked up many times. Its antigen is still unknown. The length of the CDR3 is 16 residues. CDR1 and CDR2 (germline): LNHNV, YYDKDF (reference sequence). V dropped 6 bases and J dropped 3 bases, with 20 bases sitting between them. This sample was included in a study of T cells in Graves' hyperthyroidism and ophthalmopathy. Study-wide findings and caveats: The majority of expanded thyroid clonotypes above 0.001 also appeared in blood.

Amplification of TCR beta CDR3 regions was performed using RNA transcripts as template. RT-PCR in the first round (using the HTBI primer set) targeted the TCR CDR3. In TCRdb, the multiplex PCR reads were re-called with MiXCR into one record per CDR3 protein. Among 150,000 to 200,000 distinct CDR3 sequences listed, approximately 17% were seen once. Sequencing used blood. The receptor comes from a woman between 50 and 59 years old with Graves' hyperthyroidism. The chain recombines TRBV15 with TRBJ1-1; a possible D gene is TRBD1 (5 bases). The CDR3 DNA reads TGTGCCACCAGTAGGACCGGGGGGGTCTACGACACTGAAGCTTTCTTT. Its translation: CATSRTGGVYDTEAFF.